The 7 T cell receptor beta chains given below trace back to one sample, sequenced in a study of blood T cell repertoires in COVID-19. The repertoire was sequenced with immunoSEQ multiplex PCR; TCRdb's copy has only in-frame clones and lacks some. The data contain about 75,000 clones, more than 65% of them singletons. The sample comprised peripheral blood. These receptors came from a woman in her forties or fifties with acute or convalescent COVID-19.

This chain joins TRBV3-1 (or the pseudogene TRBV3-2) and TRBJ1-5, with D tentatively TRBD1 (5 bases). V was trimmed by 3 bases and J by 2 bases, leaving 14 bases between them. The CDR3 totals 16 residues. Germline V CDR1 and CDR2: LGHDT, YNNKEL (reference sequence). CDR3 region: CASSQSIVRGNQPQHF. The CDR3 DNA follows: TGTGCCAGCAGCCAGAGCATCGTCAGGGGCAATCAGCCCCAGCATTTT.

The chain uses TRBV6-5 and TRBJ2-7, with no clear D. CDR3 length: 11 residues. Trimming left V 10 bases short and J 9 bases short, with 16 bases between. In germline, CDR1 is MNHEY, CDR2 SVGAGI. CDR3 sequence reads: CATFTLNGQYF. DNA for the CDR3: TGTGCCACCTTTACCCTAAATGGGCAGTACTTC.

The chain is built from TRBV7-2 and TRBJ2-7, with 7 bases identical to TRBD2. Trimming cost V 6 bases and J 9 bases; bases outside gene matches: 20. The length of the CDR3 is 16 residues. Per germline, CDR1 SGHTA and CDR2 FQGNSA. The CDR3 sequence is CASSQSGTRGRIRQYF. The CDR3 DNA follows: TGTGCCAGCAGTCAAAGCGGGACTCGGGGTCGAATTCGGCAGTACTTC. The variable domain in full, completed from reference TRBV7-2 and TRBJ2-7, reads GAGVSQSPSNKVTEKGKDVELRCDPISGHTALYWYRQSLGQGLEFLIYFQGNSAPDKSGLPSDRFSAERTGGSVSTLTIQRTQQEDSAVYLCASSQSGTRGRIRQYFGPGTRLTVT.

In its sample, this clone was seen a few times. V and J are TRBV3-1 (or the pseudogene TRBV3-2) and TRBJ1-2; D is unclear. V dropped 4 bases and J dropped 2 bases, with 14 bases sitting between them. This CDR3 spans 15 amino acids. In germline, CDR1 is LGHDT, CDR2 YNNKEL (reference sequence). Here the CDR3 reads CASSLRQIGNYGYTF. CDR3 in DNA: TGTGCCAGCAGCCTTAGACAAATTGGAAACTATGGCTACACCTTC.

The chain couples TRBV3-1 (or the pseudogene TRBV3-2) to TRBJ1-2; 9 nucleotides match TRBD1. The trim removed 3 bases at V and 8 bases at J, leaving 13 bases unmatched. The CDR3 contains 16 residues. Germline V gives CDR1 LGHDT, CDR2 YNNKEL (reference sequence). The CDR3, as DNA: TGTGCCAGCAGCCAGAGAGGGACAGGGATTTCGGAGGGCTACACCTTC. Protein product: CASSQRGTGISEGYTF.

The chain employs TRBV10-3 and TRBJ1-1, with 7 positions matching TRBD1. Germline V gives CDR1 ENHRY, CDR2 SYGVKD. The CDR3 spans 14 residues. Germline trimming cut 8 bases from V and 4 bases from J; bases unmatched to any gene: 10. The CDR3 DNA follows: TGTGCCATCGATTCAGGGGGTGGGAGCACTGAAGCTTTCTTT. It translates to CAIDSGGGSTEAFF.

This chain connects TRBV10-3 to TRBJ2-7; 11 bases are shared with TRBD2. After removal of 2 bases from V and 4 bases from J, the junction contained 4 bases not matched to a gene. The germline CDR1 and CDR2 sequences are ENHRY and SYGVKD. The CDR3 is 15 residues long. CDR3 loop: CAISEPGLAVYEQYF. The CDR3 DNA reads TGTGCCATCAGTGAGCCGGGACTAGCGGTTTACGAGCAGTACTTC.